Shown below are 27 T cell receptor beta chains from a single sample sequenced in a study of blood T cell repertoires in COVID-19. Profiled with immunoSEQ multiplex PCR; TCRdb holds only in-frame clones, not every one. This sample has about 91,000 clones, with about 81% found just once. Source material: peripheral blood. The receptor set was obtained from an older man with acute or convalescent COVID-19.

The gene calls are TRBV24-1 and TRBJ1-5; 9 nucleotides match TRBD1. The V gene end was trimmed by 4 bases and the J gene end by 3 bases; junction bases not matched to a gene: 6. The CDR3 runs 16 residues. Germline V gene data show CDR1 as KGHDR and CDR2 as SFDVKD. The CDR3 nucleotides read TGTGCCACCAGTGAAGGGACAGGGTTTCCCAATCAGCCCCAGCATTTT. This gives the protein CATSEGTGFPNQPQHF.

Here the CDR3 DNA reads TGTGCCAGCAGCGGCGGGTCTAGCGGGGGGGTTGGGACCCAGTACTTC. Amino acid sequence: CASSGGSSGGVGTQYF. This sequence joins TRBV9 and TRBJ2-5; 12 bases map to TRBD2. CDR1 is SGDLS and CDR2 is YYNGEE in the germline V gene. V was pared by 3 bases and J by 7 bases, with 10 bases of the junction left unmatched. This CDR3 is built from 16 residues.

V is TRBV9 and J is TRBJ1-1, with D perhaps matching TRBD1 (5 bases). This CDR3 comprises 14 residues. Germline-derived CDR1 and CDR2 are SGDLS and YYNGEE. Trimming removed 0 bases from V and 1 base from J, with 7 bases in between. CDR3 protein: CASSVGQRNTEAFF. CDR3 DNA: TGTGCCAGCAGCGTAGGACAGAGGAACACTGAAGCTTTCTTT.

The gene calls are TRBV7-8 and TRBJ2-3; D is possibly TRBD2 (6 bases). The CDR3 has 19 amino acids. Trimming shortened V by 2 bases and J by 5 bases, and 26 bases separated the two germline ends. Germline CDR1 reads SGHVS; CDR2 reads FQNEAQ. The CDR3 reads CASSLRWTTSPGGGDTQYF. As DNA, the CDR3 is TGTGCCAGCAGCTTAAGGTGGACCACTAGCCCCGGCGGAGGAGATACGCAGTATTTT.

The gene calls are TRBV5-1 and TRBJ2-2, with 7 bases aligning to TRBD1. The germline V gene encodes CDR1 SGHRS and CDR2 YFSETQ. The CDR3 totals 16 residues. V lost 5 bases and J lost 2; bases outside the gene matches: 9. The CDR3 loop is CASRPFPGGNTGELFF. The DNA for the CDR3 is TGCGCCAGCAGACCGTTCCCAGGGGGAAACACCGGGGAGCTGTTTTTT.

This clone has a single count. This chain connects TRBV7-3 to TRBJ2-1; the D gene is possibly TRBD1 (6 bases). This CDR3 contains 15 residues. V was trimmed by 6 bases and J by 2 bases, leaving 14 bases between them. CDR1 is SGHTA and CDR2 is FQGTGA in the germline V gene. CDR3 DNA: TGTGCCAGCAGTCCACAGGGTACCACCTACAATGAGCAGTTCTTC. It encodes CASSPQGTTYNEQFF.

The chain recombines TRBV5-1 with TRBJ2-2, with TRBD2 matching over 7 bases. CDR3 size: 15 residues. V was clipped by 5 bases and J by 8 bases; unmatched bases: 12. In germline, CDR1 is SGHRS, CDR2 YFSETQ. In DNA, the CDR3 is TGCGCCAGCAGGGAGCTAGCGGACATCGGGGGGGAGCTGTTTTTT. Its translation is CASRELADIGGELFF.

The V gene is TRBV28, the J gene TRBJ1-6; D not certain. Germline CDR1 and CDR2: MDHEN and SYDVKM. V gave up 3 bases and J gave up 0 bases, with 15 bases separating them. This CDR3 is 18 amino acids long. CDR3 DNA sequence: TGTGCCAGCAGTTTCGCCGGGGAGTCGAGCTCCTATAATTCACCCCTCCACTTT. This gives the protein CASSFAGESSSYNSPLHF. Drawing the rest from reference TRBV28 and TRBJ1-6, the complete variable domain is DVKVTQSSRYLVKRTGEKVFLECVQDMDHENMFWYRQDPGLGLRLIYFSYDVKMKEKGDIPEGYSVSREKKERFSLILESASTNQTSMYLCASSFAGESSSYNSPLHFGNGTRLTVT.

V usage is TRBV7-3 and J usage is TRBJ2-1, with 10 nucleotides matching TRBD2. The CDR3 is 15 amino acids. After removal of 5 bases from V and 6 bases from J, the junction contained 7 bases not matched to a gene. The V gene's germline CDR1 is SGHTA and CDR2 FQGTGA. The CDR3 DNA reads TGTGCCAGCAGCCCCCGCAGCGGGAGGGTCAATGAGCAGTTCTTC. It encodes CASSPRSGRVNEQFF.

The rearrangement uses TRBV5-4 and TRBJ2-5; the D is unclear. Trimming took 3 bases from V and 3 from J, leaving 9 bases between them. The CDR3 contains 13 residues. Germline V lookup: CDR1 SGHNT, CDR2 YYREEE (reference sequence). The DNA of the CDR3 is TGTGCCAGCAGCTCTATTCGGGAAGAGACCCAGTACTTC. Residues: CASSSIREETQYF.

The chain employs TRBV9 and TRBJ1-2, with TRBD1 matching over 8 bases. In germline, CDR1 is SGDLS, CDR2 YYNGEE. The CDR3 is 16 amino acids. The ends lost 0 bases at V and 6 bases at J; junction bases unmatched: 10. CDR3 in DNA: TGTGCCAGCAGCGTAGCTACCCCCAGGGGGCGGAATGGCTACACCTTC. It translates to CASSVATPRGRNGYTF.

The table lists this clone with a few counts. The rearrangement uses TRBV7-2 and TRBJ1-6; D gene unclear. The CDR3 contains 17 residues. Trimming shortened V by 1 base and J by 0 bases, and 10 bases separated the two germline ends. The germline V gene has CDR1 SGHTA and CDR2 FQGNSA. CDR3 sequence: CASSLVGISSYNSPLHF. In DNA, the CDR3 is TGTGCCAGCAGCTTAGTGGGCATCTCCTCCTATAATTCACCCCTCCACTTT.

The J gene is TRBJ1-5, the V gene TRBV9; 7 nucleotides match TRBD1. This CDR3 contains 15 residues. V was pared by 3 bases and J by 5 bases, with 8 bases of the junction left unmatched. Germline V gene data show CDR1 as SGDLS and CDR2 as YYNGEE. The CDR3 spells CASSERDRLYQPQHF. DNA of the CDR3: TGTGCCAGCAGCGAACGGGACAGATTGTATCAGCCCCAGCATTTT. Full variable domain (rest looked up from reference TRBV9 and TRBJ1-5): DSGVTQTPKHLITATGQRVTLRCSPRSGDLSVYWYQQSLDQGLQFLIQYYNGEERAKGNILERFSAQQFPDLHSELNLSSLELGDSALYFCASSERDRLYQPQHFGDGTRLSIL.

The rearrangement joins TRBV6-1 to TRBJ2-2, with TRBD2 matching over 11 bases. V was pared by 4 bases and J by 4 bases, with 8 bases of the junction left unmatched. The CDR3 spans 17 residues. Germline V gene sequence: CDR1 MNHNS, CDR2 SASEGT. CDR3 sequence reads: CASSVAGGPSGTGELFF. In nucleotides, the CDR3 is TGTGCCAGCAGTGTAGCGGGAGGGCCTTCGGGCACCGGGGAGCTGTTTTTT.

This chain uses TRBV19 with TRBJ2-3; maybe TRBD2 (6 bases). V was clipped by 3 bases and J by 6 bases, with 16 bases between them. CDR1 is LNHDA and CDR2 is SQIVND in the germline V gene (reference sequence). This CDR3 spans 15 amino acids. This chain's CDR3 is CASSMERRAGDTQYF. For the CDR3, the DNA is TGTGCCAGTAGTATGGAACGGAGGGCGGGGGATACGCAGTATTTT.

This clone was seen a handful of times. The J gene is TRBJ2-7, the V gene TRBV6-5; the match to TRBD1 covers 10 bases. The V gene end was trimmed by 7 bases and the J gene end by 2 bases; junction bases not matched to a gene: 5. The CDR3 has 14 residues. Germline assignment: CDR1 MNHEY and CDR2 SVGAGI. The CDR3 loop is CASKAGTGAYEQYF. In DNA form, the CDR3 reads TGTGCCAGCAAAGCCGGGACAGGGGCCTACGAGCAGTACTTC.

The chain joins TRBV7-6 to TRBJ2-3, with TRBD2 matching 9 bases. Trimming took 2 bases from V and 0 from J; bases not matched to a gene: 6. CDR3 length: 17 amino acids. Germline V gene sequence: CDR1 SGHVS, CDR2 FNYEAQ. The CDR3 nucleotides are TGTGCCAGCAGCTTAACGCCTAGCGGGACTAGCACAGATACGCAGTATTTT. Encoded protein: CASSLTPSGTSTDTQYF.

The rearrangement uses TRBV28 and TRBJ2-4, with TRBD2 as a possible D gene (5 bases). The ends were cut back, 2 bases at V and 0 bases at J, with 11 bases in the middle. The CDR3 extends over 16 amino acids. In germline, CDR1 is MDHEN, CDR2 SYDVKM. CDR3 nucleotide sequence: TGTGCCAGCAGTTTAGAGGCGGGCCGAGCCAAAAACATTCAGTACTTC. Translated: CASSLEAGRAKNIQYF.

V gene TRBV5-6 combines with J gene TRBJ2-5, with 10 bases identical to TRBD1. The CDR3 runs 14 residues. Trimming took 0 bases from V and 10 from J; bases not matched to a gene: 6. CDR1 is SGHDT, CDR2 YYEEEE, per germline. This chain's CDR3 is CASSLATGGELQYF. The CDR3 bases are TGTGCCAGCAGCTTGGCGACAGGGGGCGAACTCCAGTACTTC.

For the CDR3, the DNA is TGTGCCAGCAGTGAAGCCGGGAGCCCCACCTACGAGCAGTACTTC. This encodes CASSEAGSPTYEQYF. The rearrangement uses TRBV25-1 and TRBJ2-7, with TRBD2 as a possible D gene (6 bases). This CDR3 has 15 residues. CDR1 is MGHDK, CDR2 SYGVNS, per germline. V lost 2 bases to trimming and J lost 2 bases, with 13 bases between them.

The chain employs TRBV18 and TRBJ1-6, with 11 nucleotides matching TRBD1. V shed 0 bases, J shed 9 bases, and the junction held 1 base outside the gene matches. This CDR3 contains 15 residues. Germline CDR1 is KGHSH and CDR2 is LQKENI. CDR3 nucleotide sequence: TGTGCCAGCTCACCACCGGGACAGGGGGGTTCACCCCTCCACTTT. Its translation: CASSPPGQGGSPLHF. Combining the CDR3 with reference TRBV18 and TRBJ1-6 gives the whole variable domain NAGVMQNPRHLVRRRGQEARLRCSPMKGHSHVYWYRQLPEEGLKFMVYLQKENIIDESGMPKERFSAEFPKEGPSILRIQQVVRGDSAAYFCASSPPGQGGSPLHFGNGTRLTVT.

V gene TRBV2 combines with J gene TRBJ1-4; 7 nucleotides align to TRBD1. V lost 8 bases, J lost 8 bases, and 5 bases stayed unmatched. This CDR3 contains 12 residues. The germline CDR1 and CDR2 sequences are SNHLY and FYNNEI. The DNA for the CDR3 is TGTGCCAGCCTTCGGACAGGCGAAAAACTGTTTTTT. It is translated as CASLRTGEKLFF.

The chain combines TRBV29-1 with TRBJ2-7; TRBD2 matches 11 bases. The V gene's germline CDR1 is SQVTM and CDR2 ANQGSEA. V trimming: 4 bases; J trimming: 3 bases; junction bases outside the gene matches: 8. The CDR3 is 15 residues long. The CDR3 coding sequence is TGCAGCGTTGGATTTCTAGCGGGAGGAGGCTACGAGCAGTACTTC. Translated: CSVGFLAGGGYEQYF.

The V and J genes are TRBV28 and TRBJ1-4; 10 nucleotides agree with TRBD1. The CDR3 extends over 13 amino acids. The germline gives CDR1 MDHEN, CDR2 SYDVKM. Written as DNA, the CDR3 is TGTGCGAGCTTGGGACAGGGGTACGAAAAACTGTTTTTT. Translating gives CASLGQGYEKLFF.

Worth noting for this clone: Additional DNA sequences in this sample encode the identical CDR3. The rearrangement uses TRBV6-5 and TRBJ1-5; 11 bases map to TRBD1. Trimming cost V 5 bases and J 6 bases; bases outside gene matches: 6. This CDR3 spans 15 amino acids. Germline CDR1 MNHEY, CDR2 SVGAGI. DNA for the CDR3: TGTGCCAGCAGTCCCGGGACAGGGGGTGGTCAGCCCCAGCATTTT. The encoded protein is CASSPGTGGGQPQHF.

The genes are TRBV3-1 (or the pseudogene TRBV3-2) and TRBJ1-5, with 11 positions matching TRBD1. This CDR3 spans 15 amino acids. Trimming removed 3 bases from V and 3 bases from J; junction bases left unmatched: 1. CDR1 LGHDT and CDR2 YNNKEL come from the germline V gene (reference sequence). The CDR3 DNA reads as TGTGCCAGCAGCCAGGACAGGGGGCCCAATCAGCCCCAGCATTTT. Translation: CASSQDRGPNQPQHF.

The rearrangement uses TRBV6-2 or TRBV6-3 and TRBJ2-2; D is possibly TRBD2 (5 bases). Germline CDR1 reads MNHEY; CDR2 reads SVGEGT. There are 15 residues in the CDR3. V dropped 2 bases and J dropped 4 bases, with 11 bases sitting between them. The DNA for the CDR3 is TGTGCCAGCAGTTACCCCTACGGAGGCACCGGGGAGCTGTTTTTT. Its protein is CASSYPYGGTGELFF.